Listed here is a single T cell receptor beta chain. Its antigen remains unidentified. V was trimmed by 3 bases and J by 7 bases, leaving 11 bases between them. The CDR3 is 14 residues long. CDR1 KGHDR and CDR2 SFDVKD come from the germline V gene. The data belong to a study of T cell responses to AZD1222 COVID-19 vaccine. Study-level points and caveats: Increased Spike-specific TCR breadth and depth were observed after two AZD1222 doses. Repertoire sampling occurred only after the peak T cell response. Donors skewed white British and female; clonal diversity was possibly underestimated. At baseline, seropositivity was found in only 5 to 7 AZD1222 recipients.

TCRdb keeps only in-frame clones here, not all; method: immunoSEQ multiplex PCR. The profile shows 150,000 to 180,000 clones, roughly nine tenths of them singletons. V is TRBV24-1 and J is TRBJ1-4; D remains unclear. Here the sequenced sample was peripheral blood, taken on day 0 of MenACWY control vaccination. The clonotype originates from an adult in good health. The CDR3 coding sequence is TGTGCCACCAGTGATCCCCTAGAGGGTGAAAAACTGTTTTTT. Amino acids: CATSDPLEGEKLFF.